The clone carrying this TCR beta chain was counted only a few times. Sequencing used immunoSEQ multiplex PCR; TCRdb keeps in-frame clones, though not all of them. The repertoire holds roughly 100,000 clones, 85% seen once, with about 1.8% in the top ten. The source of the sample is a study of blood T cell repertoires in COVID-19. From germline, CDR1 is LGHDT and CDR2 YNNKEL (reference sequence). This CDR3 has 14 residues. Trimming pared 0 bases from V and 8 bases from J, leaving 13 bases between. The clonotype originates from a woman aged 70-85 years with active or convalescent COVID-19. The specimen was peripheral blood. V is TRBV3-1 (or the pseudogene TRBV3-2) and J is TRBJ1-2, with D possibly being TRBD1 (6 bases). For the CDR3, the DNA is TGTGCCAGCAGCCAAGATTGGACAGCTAGGGGCTACACCTTC. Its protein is CASSQDWTARGYTF.